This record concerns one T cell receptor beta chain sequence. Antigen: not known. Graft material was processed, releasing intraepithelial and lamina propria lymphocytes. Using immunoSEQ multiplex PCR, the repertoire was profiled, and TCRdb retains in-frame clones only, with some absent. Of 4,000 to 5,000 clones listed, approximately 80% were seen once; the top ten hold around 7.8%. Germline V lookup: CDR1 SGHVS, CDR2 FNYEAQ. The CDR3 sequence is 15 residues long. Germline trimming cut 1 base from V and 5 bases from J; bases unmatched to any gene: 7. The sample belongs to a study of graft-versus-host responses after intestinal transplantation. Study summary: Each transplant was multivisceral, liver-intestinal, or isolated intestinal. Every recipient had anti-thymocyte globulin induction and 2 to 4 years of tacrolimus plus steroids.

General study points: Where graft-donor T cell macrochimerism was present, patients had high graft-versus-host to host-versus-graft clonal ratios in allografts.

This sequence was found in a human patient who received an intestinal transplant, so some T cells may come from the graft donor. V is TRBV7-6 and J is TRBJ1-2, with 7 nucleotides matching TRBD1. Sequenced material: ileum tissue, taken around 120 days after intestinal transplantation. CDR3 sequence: CASSLVQGMGYGYTF. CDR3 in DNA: TGTGCCAGCAGCTTAGTACAGGGGATGGGTTATGGCTACACCTTC. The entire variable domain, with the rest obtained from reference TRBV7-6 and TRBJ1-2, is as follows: GAGVSQSPRYKVTKRGQDVALRCDPISGHVSLYWYRQALGQGPEFLTYFNYEAQQDKSGLPNDRFSAERPEGSISTLTIQRTEQRDSAMYRCASSLVQGMGYGYTFGSGTRLTVV.